This T cell receptor (beta chain) originates from a study of blood T cell repertoires in COVID-19. The overall study: Spain, Italy and the United States supplied samples that represented acute and convalescent COVID-19.

Authors' methods: From reference gene primer amplification, estimates of nucleated cell counts were derived. Sequencing used immunoSEQ multiplex PCR; TCRdb keeps in-frame clones, though not all of them. V, J and clone size are those of that table, while D and trimming were read from the DNA. The sample contains about 240,000 clones, roughly 86% of which appear only once. This CDR3 comprises 17 residues. V gave up 5 bases and J gave up 3 bases; unmatched junction bases: 10. Germline CDR1 SEHNR, CDR2 FQNEAQ (reference sequence). This clone was counted once. The sequence was collected from a woman aged 25 to 39 who had recovered from COVID-19. This chain links TRBV7-9 with TRBJ2-3, with 11 bases fitting TRBD1. Sequencing input: peripheral blood. The CDR3 nucleotides are TGTGCCAGCAGCACCCCCCCCGGACAGGGGGCAACAGATACGCAGTATTTT. It yields the protein CASSTPPGQGATDTQYF.